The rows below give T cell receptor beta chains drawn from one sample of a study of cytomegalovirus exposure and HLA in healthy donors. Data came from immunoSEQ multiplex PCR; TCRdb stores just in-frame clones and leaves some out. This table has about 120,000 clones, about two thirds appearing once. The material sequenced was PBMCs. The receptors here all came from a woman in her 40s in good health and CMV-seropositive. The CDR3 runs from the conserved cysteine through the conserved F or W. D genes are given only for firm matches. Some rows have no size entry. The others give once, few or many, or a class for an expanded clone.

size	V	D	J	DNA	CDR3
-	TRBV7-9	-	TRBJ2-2	TGTGCCAGCAGCTTCGGACAGCCCGGGGAGCTGTTTTTT	CASSFGQPGELFF
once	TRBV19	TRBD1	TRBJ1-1	TGTGCCAGTGGGGACAGGGGAGCTTTCTTT	CASGDRGAFF
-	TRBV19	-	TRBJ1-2	TGTGCCACCCAACAGGGTCAAAACAATGGCTACACCTTC	CATQQGQNNGYTF
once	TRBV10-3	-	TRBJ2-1	TGTGCCATCAGTGAGTGGGGGGGGGCCCTTGAGCAGTTCTTC	CAISEWGGALEQFF
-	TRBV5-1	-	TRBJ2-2	TGCGCCAGCAGCTTGCTGACCGGGGAGCTGTTTTTT	CASSLLTGELFF
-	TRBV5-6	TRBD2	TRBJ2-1	TGTGCCAGCGCTGTAGCGGGGGGGTACAATGAGCAGTTCTTC	CASAVAGGYNEQFF
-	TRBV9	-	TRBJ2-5	TGTGCCAGCAGCGCCTTAGCGGAACAAGAGACCCAGTACTTC	CASSALAEQETQYF
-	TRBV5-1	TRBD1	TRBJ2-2	TGCGCCAGCAGCCCTCTCACCGACAGGGCGGCCGGGGAGCTGTTTTTT	CASSPLTDRAAGELFF
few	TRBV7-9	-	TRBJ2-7	TGTGCCAGCAGCCCGCCGGGAGCCTCCTACGAGCAGTACTTC	CASSPPGASYEQYF
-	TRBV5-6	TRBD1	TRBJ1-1	TGTGCCAGCAGACCGATCGGGACAGATGAAGCTTTCTTT	CASRPIGTDEAFF
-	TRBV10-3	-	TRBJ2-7	TGTGCCATCAGTGAGTCGGGAGGAAGACGGGGCGAGCAGTACTTC	CAISESGGRRGEQYF
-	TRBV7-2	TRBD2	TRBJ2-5	TGTGCCAGCAGCTTTAGCGGGGGGCCCCAAGAGACCCAGTACTTC	CASSFSGGPQETQYF
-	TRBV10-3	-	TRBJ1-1	TGTGCCATCAGTGAGTCGGGGCAGGGAGGCACTGAAGCTTTCTTT	CAISESGQGGTEAFF
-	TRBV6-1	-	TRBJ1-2	TGTGCCAGCAGTGAGGCGAGACTCGACTATGGCTACACCTTC	CASSEARLDYGYTF
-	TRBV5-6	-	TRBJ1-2	TGTGCCAGCAGCCGGAAGGCGGGGGACGGCTATGGCTACACCTTC	CASSRKAGDGYGYTF
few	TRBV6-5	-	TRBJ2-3	TGTGCCAGCAGTTCAGTAGCAAACGGCGCTGGTACGCAGTATTTT	CASSSVANGAGTQYF
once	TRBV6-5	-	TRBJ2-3	TGTGCCAGCAGTTACGCAGTCTCCGGCACAGATACGCAGTATTTT	CASSYAVSGTDTQYF
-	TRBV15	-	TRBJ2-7	TGTGCCACCAGCAGAGGACAGGCCTCCGAGCAGTACTTC	CATSRGQASEQYF
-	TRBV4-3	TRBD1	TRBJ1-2	TGCGCCAGCAGCCAAGCGATCACAGGGGATAACTATGGCTACACCTTC	CASSQAITGDNYGYTF
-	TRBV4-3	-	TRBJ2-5	TGCGCCAGCAGCCATTATTGGCAGGGCAGAGAGACCCAGTACTTC	CASSHYWQGRETQYF
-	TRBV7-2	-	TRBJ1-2	TGTGCCAGCAGCCCGTTGTCGTTCCACTATGGCTACACCTTC	CASSPLSFHYGYTF
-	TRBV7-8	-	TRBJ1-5	TGTGCCAGCAGCTTAGTTGGGGGGGATCAGCCCCAGCATTTT	CASSLVGGDQPQHF
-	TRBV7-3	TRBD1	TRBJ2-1	TGTGCCAGCAGCTCCCCCGGGACAGAGGATGCGTTCTTC	CASSSPGTEDAFF
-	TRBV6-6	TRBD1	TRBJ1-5	TGTGCCAGCAGTTACTCTTCAGGGGGCCATCAGCCCCAGCATTTT	CASSYSSGGHQPQHF
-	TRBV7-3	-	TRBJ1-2	TGTGCCAGCAGCCTTCAGGGCTCTAACTATGGCTACACCTTC	CASSLQGSNYGYTF
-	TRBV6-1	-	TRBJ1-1	TGTGCCAGCAGTGCCAAAAACATGAACACTGAAGCTTTCTTT	CASSAKNMNTEAFF
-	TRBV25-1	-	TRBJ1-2	TGTGCCAGCAGTGGGAGGGCCAACGCTCTCTATGGCTACACCTTC	CASSGRANALYGYTF
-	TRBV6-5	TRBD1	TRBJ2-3	TGTGCCAGCAGCCGGACAGGGACCGGCACAGATACGCAGTATTTT	CASSRTGTGTDTQYF
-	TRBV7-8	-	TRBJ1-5	TGTGCCAGCAGCTTAGAGACAGGCGGCAATCGGCCCCAGCATTTT	CASSLETGGNRPQHF
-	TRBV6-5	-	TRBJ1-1	TGTGCCAGCAATATAGACAGGAGAGGGTCTGAAGCTTTCTTT	CASNIDRRGSEAFF
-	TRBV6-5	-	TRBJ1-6	TGTGCCAGCAGTTTCGACCCGTCAGGGAAAAATTCACCCCTCCACTTT	CASSFDPSGKNSPLHF
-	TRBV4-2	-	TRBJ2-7	TGTGCCAGCAGCCAAGAGGCAGATTCCTACGAGCAGTACTTC	CASSQEADSYEQYF
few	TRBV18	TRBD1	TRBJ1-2	TGTGCCAGCTCACCACCCGGGACAGGGGGCAACTATGGCTACACCTTC	CASSPPGTGGNYGYTF
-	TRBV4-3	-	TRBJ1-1	TGCGCCAGCAGCCCGTCGGGTGAGGTGAACACTGAAGCTTTCTTT	CASSPSGEVNTEAFF
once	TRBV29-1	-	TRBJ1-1	TGCAGCGTTGAAGATTGGGCAGAGACTTTCTTT	CSVEDWAETFF
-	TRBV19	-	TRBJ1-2	TGTGCCAGTACCGGGGACTTTTATGGCTACACCTTC	CASTGDFYGYTF
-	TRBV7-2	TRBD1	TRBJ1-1	TGTGCCAGCAGCTTGGGACAGATGAACACTGAAGCTTTCTTT	CASSLGQMNTEAFF
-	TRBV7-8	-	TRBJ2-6	TGTGCCAGCAGCTTAGGCGGAGTGCTCTCTGGGGCCAACGTCCTGACTTTC	CASSLGGVLSGANVLTF
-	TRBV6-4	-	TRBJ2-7	TGTGCCAGCAGTCTAAGCAGGGGTTCCTCCTACGAGCAGTACTTC	CASSLSRGSSYEQYF